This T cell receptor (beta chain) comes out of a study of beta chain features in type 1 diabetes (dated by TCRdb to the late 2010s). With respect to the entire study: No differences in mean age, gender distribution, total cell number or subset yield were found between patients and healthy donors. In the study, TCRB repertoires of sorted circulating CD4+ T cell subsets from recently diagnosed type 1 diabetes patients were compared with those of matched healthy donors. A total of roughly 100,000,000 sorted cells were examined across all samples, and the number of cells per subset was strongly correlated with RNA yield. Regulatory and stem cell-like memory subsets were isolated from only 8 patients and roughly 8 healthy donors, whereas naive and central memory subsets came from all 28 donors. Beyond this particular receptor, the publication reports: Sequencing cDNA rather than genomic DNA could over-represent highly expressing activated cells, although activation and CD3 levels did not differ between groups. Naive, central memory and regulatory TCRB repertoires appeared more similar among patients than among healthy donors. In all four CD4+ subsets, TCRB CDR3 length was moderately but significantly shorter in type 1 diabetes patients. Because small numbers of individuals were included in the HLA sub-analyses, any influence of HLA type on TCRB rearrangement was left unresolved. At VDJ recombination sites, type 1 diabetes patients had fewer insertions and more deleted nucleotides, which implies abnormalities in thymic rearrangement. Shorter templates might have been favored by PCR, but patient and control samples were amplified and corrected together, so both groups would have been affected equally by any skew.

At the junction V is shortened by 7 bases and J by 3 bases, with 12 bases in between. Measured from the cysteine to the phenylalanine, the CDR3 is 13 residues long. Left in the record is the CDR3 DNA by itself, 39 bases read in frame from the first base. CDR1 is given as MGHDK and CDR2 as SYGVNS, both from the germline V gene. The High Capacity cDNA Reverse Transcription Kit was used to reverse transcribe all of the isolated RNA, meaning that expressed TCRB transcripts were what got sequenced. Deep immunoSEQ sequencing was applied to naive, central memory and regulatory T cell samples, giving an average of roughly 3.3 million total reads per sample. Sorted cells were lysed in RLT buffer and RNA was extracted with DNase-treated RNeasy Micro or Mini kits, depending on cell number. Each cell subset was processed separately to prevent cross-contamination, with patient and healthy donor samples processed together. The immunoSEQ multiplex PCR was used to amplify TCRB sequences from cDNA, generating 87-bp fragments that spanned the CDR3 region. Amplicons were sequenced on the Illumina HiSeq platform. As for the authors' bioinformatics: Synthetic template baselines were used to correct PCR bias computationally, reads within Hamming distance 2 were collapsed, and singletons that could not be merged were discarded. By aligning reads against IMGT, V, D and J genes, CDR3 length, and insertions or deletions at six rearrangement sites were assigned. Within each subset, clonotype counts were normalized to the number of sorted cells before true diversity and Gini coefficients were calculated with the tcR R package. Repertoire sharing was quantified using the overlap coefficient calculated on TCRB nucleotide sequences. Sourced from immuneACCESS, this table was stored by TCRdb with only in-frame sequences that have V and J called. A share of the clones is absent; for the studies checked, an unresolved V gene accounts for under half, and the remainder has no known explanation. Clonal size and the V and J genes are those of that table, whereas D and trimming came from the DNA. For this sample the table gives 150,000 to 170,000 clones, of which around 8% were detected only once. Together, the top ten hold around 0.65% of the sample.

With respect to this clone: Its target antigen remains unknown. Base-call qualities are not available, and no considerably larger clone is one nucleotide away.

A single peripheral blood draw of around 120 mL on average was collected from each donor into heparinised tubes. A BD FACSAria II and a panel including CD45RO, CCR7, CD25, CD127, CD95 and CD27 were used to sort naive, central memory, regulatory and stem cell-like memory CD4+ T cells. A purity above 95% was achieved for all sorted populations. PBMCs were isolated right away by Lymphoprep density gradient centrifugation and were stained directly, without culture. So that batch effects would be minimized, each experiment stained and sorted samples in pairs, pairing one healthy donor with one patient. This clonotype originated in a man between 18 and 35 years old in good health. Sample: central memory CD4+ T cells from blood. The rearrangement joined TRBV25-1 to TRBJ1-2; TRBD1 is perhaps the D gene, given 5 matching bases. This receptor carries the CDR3 CASTPRGDYGYTF. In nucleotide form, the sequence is TGTGCCAGCACCCCCCGGGGGGACTATGGCTACACCTTC.